This T cell receptor beta chain comes out of a study of shared clonotypes between healthy human individuals. Germline lookup yields CDR1 SEHNR and CDR2 FQNEAQ (reference sequence). The CDR3 covers 13 residues. TCRdb's copy holds only in-frame clones and misses some; the assay was immunoSEQ multiplex PCR. This sample carries 150,000 to 200,000 clones, 90% to 95% of them seen once, and the ten largest clones take 0.067%. The receptor comes from a woman in her 30s in good health. Material: naive CD4+ T cells sorted from blood. Noted subset: CD45RA+ positively selected. This rearrangement joins TRBV7-9 to TRBJ2-5, with a tentative D call TRBD2 (5 bases). The J call may be in error: the DNA end matches TRBJ2-7 better. Here the CDR3 DNA reads TGTGCCAGCAGCTTACAGGAGGTAGGCGAGCAGTACTTC. Its translation is CASSLQEVGEQYF.